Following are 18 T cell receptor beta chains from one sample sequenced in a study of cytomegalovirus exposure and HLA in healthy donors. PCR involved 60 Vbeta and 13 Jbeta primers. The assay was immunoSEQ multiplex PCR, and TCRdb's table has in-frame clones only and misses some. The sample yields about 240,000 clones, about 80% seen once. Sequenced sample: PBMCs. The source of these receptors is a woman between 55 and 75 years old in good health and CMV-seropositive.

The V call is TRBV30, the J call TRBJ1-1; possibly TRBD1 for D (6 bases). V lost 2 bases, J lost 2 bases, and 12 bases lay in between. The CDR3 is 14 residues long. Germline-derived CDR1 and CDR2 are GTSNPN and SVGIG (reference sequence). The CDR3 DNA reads TGTGCCTGGAGTCAGGGGCTACAAAACACTGAAGCTTTCTTT. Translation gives CAWSQGLQNTEAFF.

CDR3 sequence reads: CSASLGRGTYF. CDR3 coding DNA: TGCAGTGCTAGTCTGGGGCGGGGAACTTACTTC. The V call is TRBV20-1, the J call TRBJ2-7, with D possibly matching TRBD2 (6 bases). The CDR3 extends over 11 amino acids. Germline V gene sequence: CDR1 DFQATT, CDR2 SNEGSKA (reference sequence). V was pared by 3 bases and J by 13 bases, with 16 bases between.

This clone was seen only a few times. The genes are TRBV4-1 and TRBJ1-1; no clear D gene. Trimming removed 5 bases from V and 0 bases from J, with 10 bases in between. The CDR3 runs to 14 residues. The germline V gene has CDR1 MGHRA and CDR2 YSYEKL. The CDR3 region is CASSSTAMNTEAFF. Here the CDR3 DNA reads TGCGCCAGCAGCTCCACAGCTATGAACACTGAAGCTTTCTTT.

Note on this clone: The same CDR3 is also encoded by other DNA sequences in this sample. The chain's CDR3 is CASSFRGTEAFF. The CDR3 coding sequence is TGTGCCAGCAGTTTTAGGGGCACTGAAGCTTTCTTT. J is TRBJ1-1 and V is TRBV28; a weak D match, TRBD1 (5 bases). The V end was cut by 3 bases, the J end by 4 bases, with 6 bases between. This CDR3 spans 12 amino acids. CDR1 MDHEN and CDR2 SYDVKM come from the germline V gene.

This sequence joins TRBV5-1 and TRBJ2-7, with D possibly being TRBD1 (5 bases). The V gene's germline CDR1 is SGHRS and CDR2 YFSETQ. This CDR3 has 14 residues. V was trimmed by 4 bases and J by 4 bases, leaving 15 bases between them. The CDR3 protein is CASSRAGPEYEQYF. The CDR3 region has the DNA TGCGCCAGCAGCCGAGCAGGGCCAGAGTACGAGCAGTACTTC.

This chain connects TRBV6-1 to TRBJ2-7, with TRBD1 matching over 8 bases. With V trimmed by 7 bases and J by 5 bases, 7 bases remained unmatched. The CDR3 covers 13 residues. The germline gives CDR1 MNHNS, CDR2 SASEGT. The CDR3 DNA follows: TGTGCCAGCATCCCCCCGGGACAGGACGAGCAGTACTTC. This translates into CASIPPGQDEQYF.

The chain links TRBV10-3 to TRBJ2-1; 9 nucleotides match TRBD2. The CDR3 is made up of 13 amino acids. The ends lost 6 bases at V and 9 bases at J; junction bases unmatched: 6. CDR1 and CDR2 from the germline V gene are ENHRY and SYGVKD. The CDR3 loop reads CAIRVAGEGEQFF. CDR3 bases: TGTGCCATCAGGGTAGCGGGAGAGGGTGAGCAGTTCTTC.

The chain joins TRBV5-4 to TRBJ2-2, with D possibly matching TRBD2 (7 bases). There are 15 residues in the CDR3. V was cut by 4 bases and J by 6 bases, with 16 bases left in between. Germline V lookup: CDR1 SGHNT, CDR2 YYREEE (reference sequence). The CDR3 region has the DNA TGTGCCAGCAGCATCAGTACAGGGAGGGCCGGGGAGCTGTTTTTT. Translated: CASSISTGRAGELFF.

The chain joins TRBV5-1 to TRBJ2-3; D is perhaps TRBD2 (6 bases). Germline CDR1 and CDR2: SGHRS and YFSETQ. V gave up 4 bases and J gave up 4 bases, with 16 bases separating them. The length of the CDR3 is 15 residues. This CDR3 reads CASSPFGGISDTQYF. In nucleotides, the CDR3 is TGCGCCAGCAGCCCATTTGGCGGGATCTCAGATACGCAGTATTTT.

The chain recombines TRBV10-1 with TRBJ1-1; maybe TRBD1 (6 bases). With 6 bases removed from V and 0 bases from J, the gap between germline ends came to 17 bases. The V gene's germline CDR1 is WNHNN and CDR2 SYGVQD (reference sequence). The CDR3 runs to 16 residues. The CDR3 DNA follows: TGCGCCAGCAGCCCAACCCGGGGGGCTATGAACACTGAAGCTTTCTTT. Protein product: CASSPTRGAMNTEAFF.

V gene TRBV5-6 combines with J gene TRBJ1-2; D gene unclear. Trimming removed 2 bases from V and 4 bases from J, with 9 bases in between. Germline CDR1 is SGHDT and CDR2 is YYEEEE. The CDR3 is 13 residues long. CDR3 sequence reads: CASSFTDAYGYTF. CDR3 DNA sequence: TGTGCCAGCAGCTTCACAGATGCCTATGGCTACACCTTC.

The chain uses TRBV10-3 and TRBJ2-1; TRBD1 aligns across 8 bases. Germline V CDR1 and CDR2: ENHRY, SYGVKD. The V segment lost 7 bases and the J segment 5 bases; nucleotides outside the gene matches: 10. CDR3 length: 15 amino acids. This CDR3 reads CAINADRAFDNEQFF. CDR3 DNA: TGTGCCATCAACGCGGACAGGGCATTTGACAATGAGCAGTTCTTC.

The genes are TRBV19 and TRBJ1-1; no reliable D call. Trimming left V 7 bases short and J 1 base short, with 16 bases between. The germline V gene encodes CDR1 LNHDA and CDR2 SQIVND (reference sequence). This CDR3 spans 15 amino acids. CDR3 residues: CASTPSAGTNTEAFF. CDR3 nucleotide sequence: TGTGCCAGTACCCCTTCGGCGGGTACGAACACTGAAGCTTTCTTT.

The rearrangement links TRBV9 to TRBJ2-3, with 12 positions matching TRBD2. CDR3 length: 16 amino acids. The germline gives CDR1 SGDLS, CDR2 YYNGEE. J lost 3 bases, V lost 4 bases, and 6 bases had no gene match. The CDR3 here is CASSTTSGSVTDTQYF. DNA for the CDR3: TGTGCCAGCAGCACGACTAGCGGGAGTGTAACAGATACGCAGTATTTT.

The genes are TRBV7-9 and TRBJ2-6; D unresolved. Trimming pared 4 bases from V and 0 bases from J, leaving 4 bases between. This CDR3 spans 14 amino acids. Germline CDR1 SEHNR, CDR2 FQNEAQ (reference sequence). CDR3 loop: CASSSLSGANVLTF. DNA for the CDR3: TGTGCCAGCAGCTCACTCTCTGGGGCCAACGTCCTGACTTTC.

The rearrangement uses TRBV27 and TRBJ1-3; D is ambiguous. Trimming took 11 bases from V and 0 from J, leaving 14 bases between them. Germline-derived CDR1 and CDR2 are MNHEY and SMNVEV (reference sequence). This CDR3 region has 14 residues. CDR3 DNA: TGTGCCGGTAAGAGGAGCTTCTCTGGAAACACCATATATTTT. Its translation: CAGKRSFSGNTIYF.

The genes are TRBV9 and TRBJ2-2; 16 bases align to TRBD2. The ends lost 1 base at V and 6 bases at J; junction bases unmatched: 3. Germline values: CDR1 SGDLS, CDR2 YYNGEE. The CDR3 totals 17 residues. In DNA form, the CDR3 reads TGTGCCAGCAGCGTAAGGGGACTAGCGGGAGGGCCCGGGGAGCTGTTTTTT. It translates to CASSVRGLAGGPGELFF. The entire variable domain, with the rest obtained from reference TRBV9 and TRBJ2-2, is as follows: DSGVTQTPKHLITATGQRVTLRCSPRSGDLSVYWYQQSLDQGLQFLIQYYNGEERAKGNILERFSAQQFPDLHSELNLSSLELGDSALYFCASSVRGLAGGPGELFFGEGSRLTVL.

The CDR3 reads CASSAGGSGYTF. DNA for the CDR3: TGTGCCAGCAGTGCAGGGGGCTCGGGCTACACCTTC. The chain combines TRBV6-1 with TRBJ1-2; 8 nucleotides match TRBD1. After removal of 4 bases from V and 8 bases from J, the junction contained 3 bases not matched to a gene. CDR1 is MNHNS and CDR2 is SASEGT in the germline V gene. The length of the CDR3 is 12 residues.